These 28 T cell receptor beta chains were all obtained from the same sample, sequenced in a study of cytotoxic CD8 clonotypes in ibrutinib-treated CLL. The assay was immunoSEQ multiplex PCR, and TCRdb's table has in-frame clones only and misses some. Among about 310,000 clones, about 77% were seen once, and the ten largest hold approximately 7%. Sample: PBMCs, taken before ibrutinib treatment. The receptors shown here come from a human donor with chronic lymphocytic leukemia.

This chain uses TRBV6-6 with TRBJ2-5; D remains unclear. Germline CDR1 reads MNHNY; CDR2 reads SVGAGI (reference sequence). This CDR3 has 14 residues. V dropped 0 bases and J dropped 1 base, with 6 bases sitting between them. The CDR3 sequence is CASSYSVPQETQYF. In DNA form, the CDR3 reads TGTGCCAGCAGTTACTCGGTACCCCAAGAGACCCAGTACTTC.

This sequence joins TRBV5-1 and TRBJ2-3; D not certain. Per the germline V gene, CDR1 is SGHRS and CDR2 is YFSETQ. There are 14 residues in the CDR3. Trimming shortened V by 2 bases and J by 6 bases, and 13 bases separated the two germline ends. For the CDR3, the DNA is TGCGCCAGCAGCTTACCTCTTCCGGTTGATACGCAGTATTTT. It codes for CASSLPLPVDTQYF.

The CDR3: CAWSAALAENYEQYF. CDR3 DNA sequence: TGTGCCTGGAGTGCGGCCCTAGCGGAAAACTACGAGCAGTACTTC. V gene TRBV30 combines with J gene TRBJ2-7, with TRBD2 matching 7 bases. This CDR3 comprises 15 residues. V gave up 1 base and J gave up 3 bases; unmatched junction bases: 9. The germline V gene has CDR1 GTSNPN and CDR2 SVGIG (reference sequence).

The V gene is TRBV4-2, the J gene TRBJ1-3; TRBD1 matches at 10 bases. J was trimmed by 2 bases and V by 4 bases; bases with no gene match: 8. This CDR3 has 17 residues. CDR1 and CDR2 from the germline V gene are LGHNA and YNFKEQ. This CDR3 is CASSPGGDRGAGNTIYF. In DNA, the CDR3 is TGTGCCAGCAGCCCCGGTGGGGACAGGGGTGCTGGAAACACCATATATTTT.

This chain uses TRBV25-1 with TRBJ1-1, with D maybe TRBD1 (6 bases). Germline V gene lookup returns CDR1 MGHDK and CDR2 SYGVNS. Trimming took off 1 base at V and 3 bases at J, with 12 bases between the two ends. The CDR3 covers 15 residues. The CDR3 sequence is CASSEFGGYDTEAFF. CDR3 nucleotide sequence: TGTGCCAGCAGTGAATTTGGGGGCTACGACACTGAAGCTTTCTTT.

The chain is built from TRBV29-1 and TRBJ2-7; D might be TRBD1 (6 bases). This CDR3 comprises 15 residues. Trimming pared 8 bases from V and 3 bases from J, leaving 23 bases between. From germline, CDR1 is SQVTM and CDR2 ANQGSEA. The CDR3 is CSPPPTGCPGYEQYF. The CDR3 nucleotides are TGCAGCCCCCCACCGACAGGTTGCCCGGGCTACGAGCAGTACTTC.

The chain couples TRBV18 to TRBJ1-1; 7 positions agree with TRBD1. CDR1 is KGHSH, CDR2 LQKENI, per germline. Trimming at V came to 5 bases and at J to 1 base, leaving 4 bases not matched to a gene. The CDR3 contains 14 residues. CDR3 residues: CASSTQGQNTEAFF. The CDR3 DNA sequence: TGTGCCAGCTCAACACAGGGGCAGAACACTGAAGCTTTCTTT.

The chain couples TRBV6-6 to TRBJ2-1; 7 nucleotides match TRBD1. Germline V lookup: CDR1 MNHNY, CDR2 SVGAGI (reference sequence). With V trimmed by 0 bases and J by 10 bases, 12 bases remained unmatched. The CDR3 sequence is 16 residues long. In nucleotides, the CDR3 is TGTGCCAGCAGTTACTCGAGGCAGGGGGACGTTGGAGAGCAGTTCTTC. Translated: CASSYSRQGDVGEQFF.

The rearrangement joins TRBV6-5 to TRBJ1-6; a possible D gene is TRBD1 (5 bases). Trimming removed 6 bases from V and 6 bases from J, with 15 bases in between. The CDR3 contains 15 residues. CDR1 is MNHEY and CDR2 is SVGAGI in the germline V gene. This CDR3 is CASRKSGARNSPLHF. DNA for the CDR3: TGTGCCAGCAGAAAGAGTGGGGCACGTAATTCACCCCTCCACTTT.

The chain combines TRBV7-9 with TRBJ1-3; TRBD1 is a possible D gene (6 bases). The CDR3 runs to 14 residues. V was pared by 2 bases and J by 5 bases, with 10 bases between. The germline V gene encodes CDR1 SEHNR and CDR2 FQNEAQ (reference sequence). In nucleotides, the CDR3 is TGTGCCAGCAGCTTACGCCAGGGGAGAAACACCATATATTTT. Its translation is CASSLRQGRNTIYF.

The chain employs TRBV5-8 and TRBJ1-5, with unresolved D. Germline V gene lookup returns CDR1 SGHTS and CDR2 YDEGEE. CDR3 length equals 13 residues. V lost 0 bases to trimming and J lost 4 bases, with 5 bases between them. The CDR3 protein is CASSLGRNQPQHF. For the CDR3, the DNA is TGTGCCAGCAGCTTGGGCCGAAATCAGCCCCAGCATTTT.

J is TRBJ2-7 and V is TRBV11-2, with 10 bases lining up with TRBD2. The CDR3 length is 15 residues. Trimming cost V 2 bases and J 3 bases; bases outside gene matches: 4. Germline V lookup: CDR1 SGHAT, CDR2 FQNNGV. CDR3 sequence reads: CASSLYASGSYEQYF. The CDR3 region has the DNA TGTGCCAGCAGCTTATACGCTAGCGGGAGCTACGAGCAGTACTTC.

This clone has just one count. The chain recombines TRBV5-1 with TRBJ1-2; TRBD1 matches 8 bases. Germline V gene lookup returns CDR1 SGHRS and CDR2 YFSETQ. The length of the CDR3 is 16 residues. The trim removed 3 bases at V and 2 bases at J, leaving 9 bases unmatched. CDR3 sequence reads: CASSWSPGTGNYGYTF. In nucleotides, the CDR3 is TGCGCCAGCAGCTGGTCCCCGGGGACAGGAAACTATGGCTACACCTTC.

The V gene is TRBV9, the J gene TRBJ2-1; no definite D call. The V and J ends lost 0 bases and 3 bases respectively, with 4 bases between them. This CDR3 comprises 13 residues. Germline V lookup: CDR1 SGDLS, CDR2 YYNGEE. The CDR3, as DNA: TGTGCCAGCAGCGTAGCGGTCTACAATGAGCAGTTCTTC. Amino acids: CASSVAVYNEQFF.

The rearrangement uses TRBV4-2 and TRBJ1-5, with TRBD1 as a possible D gene (5 bases). CDR3 length equals 15 residues. The germline V gene encodes CDR1 LGHNA and CDR2 YNFKEQ. Trimming removed 1 base from V and 7 bases from J, with 14 bases in between. DNA for the CDR3: TGTGCCAGCAGCCAAGCGGCAGGGTTACGGCAGCCCCAGCATTTT. Translating it yields CASSQAAGLRQPQHF.

This clone was counted a few times. The chain uses TRBV19 and TRBJ1-5, with 12 bases identical to TRBD1. V lost 10 bases to trimming and J lost 2 bases; unmatched junction nucleotides: 9. The CDR3 loop spans 16 amino acids. Germline V gene data show CDR1 as LNHDA and CDR2 as SQIVND (reference sequence). The CDR3 sequence: CATFRDRGPGNQPQHF. CDR3 sequence (DNA): TGTGCCACCTTCCGGGACAGGGGGCCGGGCAATCAGCCCCAGCATTTT.

The gene calls are TRBV6-5 and TRBJ2-7, with TRBD2 as a possible D gene (6 bases). Germline CDR1 is MNHEY and CDR2 is SVGAGI. This CDR3 is 15 amino acids long. Trimming shortened V by 0 bases and J by 3 bases, and 12 bases separated the two germline ends. The CDR3 loop reads CASSYSYSGDYEQYF. The CDR3 DNA reads TGTGCCAGCAGTTACTCCTACTCGGGGGACTACGAGCAGTACTTC.

This rearrangement joins TRBV5-1 to TRBJ2-7, with D possibly TRBD1 on 6 matching bases. Trimming removed 6 bases at V and 0 bases at J, with 16 bases between. The CDR3 sequence is 15 residues long. CDR1 SGHRS and CDR2 YFSETQ come from the germline V gene. CDR3 DNA: TGCGCCAGCAAGCCCCTCAGGGGCAGCTCCTACGAGCAGTACTTC. Protein product: CASKPLRGSSYEQYF.

The CDR3 loop is CASSSPGLADLNEQFF. Here the CDR3 DNA reads TGTGCCAGCAGCTCCCCCGGACTAGCGGATTTGAATGAGCAGTTCTTC. The V gene is TRBV5-4, the J gene TRBJ2-1, with 10 bases that match TRBD2. This CDR3 region has 16 residues. The ends lost 3 bases at V and 7 bases at J; junction bases unmatched: 10. Germline V CDR1 and CDR2: SGHNT, YYREEE (reference sequence).

This chain joins TRBV5-1 and TRBJ1-3; D is unclear. V lost 0 bases and J lost 9, with 7 bases in between. The CDR3 spans 12 residues. Germline-derived CDR1 and CDR2 are SGHRS and YFSETQ. Here the CDR3 reads CASSLDGGTIYF. CDR3 DNA sequence: TGCGCCAGCAGCTTGGACGGAGGCACCATATATTTT.

The rearrangement links TRBV7-2 to TRBJ2-7, with 13 bases that match TRBD2. Germline assignment: CDR1 SGHTA and CDR2 FQGNSA. V shed 1 base and J 2 bases; nucleotides not matched to a gene: 2. The CDR3 consists of 16 residues. Here the CDR3 reads CASSLGTSGRAYEQYF. As DNA, the CDR3 is TGTGCCAGCAGCTTAGGGACTAGCGGGAGAGCCTACGAGCAGTACTTC.

This chain joins TRBV4-2 and TRBJ2-7; no clear D. The CDR3 is 15 amino acids. Trimming shortened V by 0 bases and J by 2 bases, and 11 bases separated the two germline ends. The germline CDR1 and CDR2 sequences are LGHNA and YNFKEQ. The CDR3 spells CASSQDSGQTYEQYF. CDR3 coding DNA: TGTGCCAGCAGCCAAGATTCGGGCCAAACCTACGAGCAGTACTTC.

This clone was recorded a few times. V usage is TRBV25-1 and J usage is TRBJ1-1; D not resolved. The V end lost 3 bases, the J end lost 1 base, and 3 bases lay between the germline ends. The CDR3 loop spans 12 amino acids. Germline-derived CDR1 and CDR2 are MGHDK and SYGVNS. CDR3 nucleotide sequence: TGTGCCAGCAGTGACAGGAACACTGAAGCTTTCTTT. Residues: CASSDRNTEAFF.

This clone was seen a single time. This chain uses TRBV29-1 with TRBJ2-2; TRBD2 might be the D (6 bases). CDR3 length equals 15 residues. V lost 7 bases to trimming and J lost 1 base, with 16 bases between them. From germline, CDR1 is SQVTM and CDR2 ANQGSEA. This CDR3 reads CSALTGTWNTGELFF. The DNA of the CDR3 is TGCAGCGCACTAACCGGGACTTGGAACACCGGGGAGCTGTTTTTT.

The chain employs TRBV4-3 and TRBJ1-2; 10 nucleotides agree with TRBD1. The CDR3 length is 13 residues. V lost 4 bases and J lost 6; bases outside the gene matches: 2. Germline V gives CDR1 LGHNA, CDR2 YSLEER. The CDR3 DNA reads TGCGCCAGCAGCCTAGGACAGGGGGATGGCTACACCTTC. This codes for CASSLGQGDGYTF.

The chain links TRBV9 to TRBJ2-3; D is uncertain. Per germline, CDR1 SGDLS and CDR2 YYNGEE. The CDR3 extends over 14 amino acids. The V end lost 0 bases, the J end lost 1 base, and 6 bases lay between the germline ends. CDR3 amino acids: CASSVVWGTDTQYF. The CDR3 DNA sequence: TGTGCCAGCAGCGTAGTCTGGGGCACAGATACGCAGTATTTT.

The rearrangement joins TRBV4-3 to TRBJ2-7; 9 positions agree with TRBD2. Per the germline V gene, CDR1 is LGHNA and CDR2 is YSLEER. V trimming: 1 base; J trimming: 6 bases; junction bases outside the gene matches: 16. The CDR3 runs 18 residues. The CDR3 loop is CASSQVLGSGSDPLEQYF. CDR3 DNA: TGCGCCAGCAGCCAAGTTCTTGGTAGCGGGAGTGATCCCCTCGAGCAGTACTTC.

A word on this clone: The junction departs from germline at one end; a sequencing error may be responsible. This chain uses TRBV7-9 with TRBJ2-1; the D gene is possibly TRBD2 (5 bases). The CDR3 is 13 amino acids. Germline V gene data show CDR1 as SEHNR and CDR2 as FQNEAQ (reference sequence). The CDR3 region is CASSLLVYTEQFF. In nucleotides, the CDR3 is TGTGCCAGCAGCCTACTAGTTTACACTGAGCAGTTCTTC.